The 13 T cell receptor beta chains below all came from one sample that was sequenced in a study of radiation and T cells in renal cell carcinoma. Sequencing was performed with immunoSEQ multiplex PCR; in TCRdb, only in-frame clones are kept and a portion is missing. This table has around 100,000 clones, 80% to 90% appearing once. The time point here: blood 4 weeks post-SBRT, at nephrectomy. Treatment specified: 15 Gy SBRT to primary tumor, nephrectomy 4 weeks later. Material: blood, obtained from a patient whose treatment included radiotherapy and nephrectomy. These receptors came from a man in his fifties or sixties with renal cell carcinoma.

The rearrangement joins TRBV13 to TRBJ2-2, with TRBD2 matching 10 bases. Trimming took 5 bases from V and 8 from J; bases not matched to a gene: 8. Germline assignment: CDR1 PRHDT and CDR2 FYEKMQ (reference sequence). There are 15 residues in the CDR3. In DNA form, the CDR3 reads TGTGCCAGCAGCGGCGGGACTAGCGATCCAGGGGAGCTGTTTTTT. This gives the protein CASSGGTSDPGELFF.

This chain connects TRBV27 to TRBJ2-1, with 10 bases identical to TRBD2. The CDR3 length is 16 residues. CDR1 is MNHEY, CDR2 SMNVEV, per germline (reference sequence). Losses at the gene ends were 3 bases for V and 4 bases for J; bases not matched to a gene: 6. DNA for the CDR3: TGTGCCAGCAGTTTGTCAGCGGGAGGGCTGTACAATGAGCAGTTCTTC. This codes for CASSLSAGGLYNEQFF.

The chain links TRBV7-2 to TRBJ1-4; D call uncertain. Per the germline V gene, CDR1 is SGHTA and CDR2 is FQGNSA. The germline V and J ends were trimmed by 5 bases and 5 bases, with 18 bases remaining between them. There are 16 residues in the CDR3. The CDR3 loop is CASSPQVRGVNEKLFF. The CDR3 DNA reads as TGTGCCAGCAGCCCCCAGGTCCGCGGGGTGAATGAAAAACTGTTTTTT. The complete variable domain, with remaining parts taken from reference TRBV7-2 and TRBJ1-4, reads GAGVSQSPSNKVTEKGKDVELRCDPISGHTALYWYRQSLGQGLEFLIYFQGNSAPDKSGLPSDRFSAERTGGSVSTLTIQRTQQEDSAVYLCASSPQVRGVNEKLFFGSGTQLSVL.

The sample holds a few counts of this clone. The V and J genes are TRBV19 and TRBJ2-5; 9 positions agree with TRBD1. With 4 bases clipped from V and 3 bases from J, the junction kept 6 bases outside the gene matches. This CDR3 is built from 15 residues. CDR1 and CDR2 (germline): LNHDA, SQIVND (reference sequence). CDR3 protein: CASSRGGTGKETQYF. CDR3 in DNA: TGTGCCAGTAGTAGGGGAGGGACAGGGAAAGAGACCCAGTACTTC.

The chain has TRBV30 and TRBJ2-7; TRBD1 might be the D (8 bases). CDR3 size: 14 residues. Trimming removed 3 bases from V and 3 bases from J, with 15 bases in between. Germline V CDR1 and CDR2: GTSNPN, SVGIG (reference sequence). CDR3 nucleotides: TGTGCCTGGAGGGGGGGGACAGGCCACTACGAGCAGTACTTC. This encodes CAWRGGTGHYEQYF.

The gene calls are TRBV6-4 and TRBJ2-5; TRBD2 matches at 8 bases. CDR3 length equals 13 residues. Per the germline V gene, CDR1 is MRHNA and CDR2 is SNTAGT. V lost 6 bases and J lost 7; bases outside the gene matches: 7. The CDR3 region is CASSSESGRTQYF. The DNA of the CDR3 is TGTGCCAGCAGCTCGGAGAGCGGGAGGACCCAGTACTTC.

The V call is TRBV19, the J call TRBJ1-1; D is ambiguous. Germline loops: CDR1 LNHDA, CDR2 SQIVND (reference sequence). V was cut by 7 bases and J by 1 base, with 13 bases left in between. The CDR3 extends over 14 amino acids. As DNA, the CDR3 is TGTGCCAGTAACCCGGCCGGTAGGAACACTGAAGCTTTCTTT. Its translation: CASNPAGRNTEAFF. Drawing the rest from reference TRBV19 and TRBJ1-1, the complete variable domain is DGGITQSPKYLFRKEGQNVTLSCEQNLNHDAMYWYRQDPGQGLRLIYYSQIVNDFQKGDIAEGYSVSREKKESFPLTVTSAQKNPTAFYLCASNPAGRNTEAFFGQGTRLTVV.

The chain couples TRBV7-2 to TRBJ1-4, with D tentatively TRBD1 (5 bases). The germline V gene encodes CDR1 SGHTA and CDR2 FQGNSA. Deletions cut 1 base from V and 6 bases from J, with 12 bases between. This CDR3 spans 15 amino acids. The CDR3, as DNA: TGTGCCAGCAGCTTAGTATTCGGGGCAGATGAAAAACTGTTTTTT. Translated: CASSLVFGADEKLFF. Supplemented by reference TRBV7-2 and TRBJ1-4, the full variable domain reads GAGVSQSPSNKVTEKGKDVELRCDPISGHTALYWYRQSLGQGLEFLIYFQGNSAPDKSGLPSDRFSAERTGGSVSTLTIQRTQQEDSAVYLCASSLVFGADEKLFFGSGTQLSVL.

This clone was seen just once. The V gene is TRBV19, the J gene TRBJ1-2; 9 positions match TRBD1. The CDR3 contains 13 residues. The germline V gene encodes CDR1 LNHDA and CDR2 SQIVND (reference sequence). The V and J ends lost 4 bases and 8 bases, in that order; junction bases with no gene match: 5. DNA of the CDR3: TGTGCCAGTAGTAGTACAGGGGGCGGCGGCTACACCTTC. This translates into CASSSTGGGGYTF.

This clone was observed once. This sequence joins TRBV7-9 and TRBJ2-3, with D possibly being TRBD1 (5 bases). Germline CDR1 reads SEHNR; CDR2 reads FQNEAQ (reference sequence). This CDR3 contains 15 residues. Trimming took 5 bases from V and 4 from J, leaving 16 bases between them. The CDR3 is CASSESRAGSDTQYF. The CDR3 DNA reads as TGTGCCAGCAGCGAAAGTCGGGCAGGGTCAGATACGCAGTATTTT. Based on the CDR3 plus reference TRBV7-9 and TRBJ2-3, the full variable domain is DTGVSQNPRHKITKRGQNVTFRCDPISEHNRLYWYRQTLGQGPEFLTYFQNEAQLEKSRLLSDRFSAERPKGSFSTLEIQRTEQGDSAMYLCASSESRAGSDTQYFGPGTRLTVL.

The CDR3 DNA sequence: TGTGCCAGCAGTTTTCCCGGGACAGATACGCAGTATTTT. Residues: CASSFPGTDTQYF. The chain links TRBV6-6 to TRBJ2-3; D not certain. Germline CDR1 and CDR2: MNHNY and SVGAGI (reference sequence). The CDR3 is 13 residues long. V gave up 4 bases and J gave up 3 bases, with 8 bases separating them.

The V call is TRBV2, the J call TRBJ2-2; 7 bases map to TRBD1. Unmatched junction bases numbered 8, after V lost 0 bases and J lost 7 bases. Germline loops: CDR1 SNHLY, CDR2 FYNNEI. The length of the CDR3 is 16 residues. The CDR3 coding sequence is TGTGCCAGCAGTGAAGCGAATGACAGGGTCGGCGGGGAGCTGTTTTTT. Translating it yields CASSEANDRVGGELFF. Complete variable domain (other parts from reference TRBV2 and TRBJ2-2): EPEVTQTPSHQVTQMGQEVILRCVPISNHLYFYWYRQILGQKVEFLVSFYNNEISEKSEIFDDQFSVERPDGSNFTLKIRSTKLEDSAMYFCASSEANDRVGGELFFGEGSRLTVL.

This clone was found once. The rearrangement links TRBV7-2 to TRBJ2-5; 9 bases match TRBD2. The V segment lost 1 base and the J segment 5 bases; nucleotides outside the gene matches: 5. Per germline, CDR1 SGHTA and CDR2 FQGNSA. This CDR3 spans 15 amino acids. CDR3: CASSLVQRGAETQYF. CDR3 in DNA: TGTGCCAGCAGCTTAGTACAGCGGGGGGCGGAGACCCAGTACTTC.